These 2 T cell receptor beta chains originate from one sample sequenced in a study of vaccination effects on CD4 cells after COVID-19. Viral peptide pools were used in the ViraFEST assay to expand antigen-specific CD4+ T cells, and sequencing came afterward. The authors isolated CD4+ T cells after roughly 10 days of culture. It was between March and December 2020 that the person had a SARS-CoV-2 infection confirmed by PCR. Generated by immunoSEQ multiplex PCR, the TCRdb table keeps only in-frame clones and is missing some. The data hold around 23,000 clones, with about 81% observed a single time. No cognate antigen is known for these TCRs. This specimen consisted of CD4+ T cells from PBMCs cultured with a peptide pool, obtained before COVID-19 vaccination. The receptors shown here come from a human donor who had a prior SARS-CoV-2 infection.

The CDR3 here is CASSVPGRRITGELFF. CDR3 nucleotides: TGTGCCAGCAGCGTCCCCGGGAGGCGCATCACCGGGGAGCTGTTTTTT. The chain has TRBV5-5 and TRBJ2-2; 7 bases line up with TRBD2. The CDR3 is made up of 16 amino acids. Trimming removed 4 bases from V and 4 bases from J; junction bases left unmatched: 10. Germline V CDR1 and CDR2: SGHKS, YYEKEE (reference sequence).

This clone was recorded a few times. The chain couples TRBV19 to TRBJ1-2; tentatively, D is TRBD1 (5 bases). This CDR3 has 14 residues. The germline V and J ends were trimmed by 3 bases and 7 bases, with 15 bases remaining between them. Germline V gives CDR1 LNHDA, CDR2 SQIVND (reference sequence). The chain's CDR3 is CASSIRRGGAGYTF. The CDR3 nucleotides are TGTGCCAGTAGTATTAGGAGGGGTGGGGCTGGCTACACCTTC.